The 4 T cell receptor beta chains reported below all come from one sample, sequenced in a study of CD8 T cells in Susac syndrome. Random hexamers served to reverse transcribe roughly 0.5 to 1 ug RNA. TCRdb passed the immunoSEQ multiplex PCR reads through MiXCR, listing each CDR3 protein once. The profile covers fewer than 150,000 distinct CDR3 sequences, with 90% to 95% appearing a single time and roughly 0.11% taken by the ten largest. Sequenced material: CD4+ T cells from PBMCs. Every receptor here comes from a human donor in good health.

This clonotype has only one observation. This chain uses TRBV29-1 with TRBJ1-2; 7 nucleotides match TRBD1. The CDR3 loop spans 15 amino acids. Losses at the gene ends were 6 bases for V and 2 bases for J; bases not matched to a gene: 12. Looked up from germline, CDR1 is SQVTM and CDR2 is ANQGSEA. The CDR3 DNA reads as TGCAGCGTCGCGGATGAAGGACAGGCCAACTATGGCTACACCTTC. This encodes CSVADEGQANYGYTF.

This sequence joins TRBV28 and TRBJ1-1; D not certain. Germline V gene lookup returns CDR1 MDHEN and CDR2 SYDVKM. Trimming left V 10 bases short and J 3 bases short, with 21 bases between. This CDR3 is built from 15 residues. The CDR3 loop reads CATLGGFPRDTEAFF. The CDR3 coding sequence is TGTGCCACCCTGGGAGGTTTCCCTCGGGACACTGAAGCTTTCTTT.

This chain uses TRBV2 with TRBJ2-4; D possibly corresponds to TRBD1 (6 bases). Germline assignment: CDR1 SNHLY and CDR2 FYNNEI. Trimming shortened V by 7 bases and J by 1 base, and 14 bases separated the two germline ends. The CDR3 is made up of 15 amino acids. CDR3 nucleotides: TGTGCCAGCACCTTCAGGGGATCGGCCAAAAACATTCAGTACTTC. Protein sequence: CASTFRGSAKNIQYF.

The chain combines TRBV5-1 with TRBJ2-7; 11 nucleotides match TRBD1. Trimming removed 4 bases from V and 3 bases from J; junction bases left unmatched: 6. Germline CDR1 SGHRS, CDR2 YFSETQ. This CDR3 region has 15 residues. The CDR3 nucleotides are TGCGCCAGCAGCAGGGGACAGGGGGTACGCTACGAGCAGTACTTC. Amino acids: CASSRGQGVRYEQYF.